This entry lists 12 T cell receptor beta chains sequenced from one sample in a study of CD8+CD57+ T cells in acquired aplastic anemia (dated by TCRdb to the late 2010s). Instrument used: Illumina HiSeq 2000. Genomic DNA was used as template for profiling of TCR beta VDJ combinations and CDR3 sequences. The public sequencing data were trimmed at Q25 with fastp and processed into clonotypes with MiXCR by TCRdb, which kept only in-frame beta chains. Every entry covers one CDR3 protein and lists the most common genes and DNA from its rows. The sample data list about 190,000 distinct CDR3 sequences, and approximately 49% of these were observed just once. The ten largest clones take up 15% to 20% of the sample. The material sequenced was sorted CD4+, CD8+, or CD8+CD57+ T cells (not recorded which) from PBMCs. Source of these receptors: a human donor in good health, serving as a control.

The count of this clonotype is one. The chain couples TRBV19 to TRBJ1-2; 8 nucleotides agree with TRBD1. V lost 7 bases, J lost 12 bases, and 16 bases stayed unmatched. Germline CDR1 reads LNHDA; CDR2 reads SQIVND (reference sequence). The CDR3 loop spans 14 amino acids. The CDR3 sequence is CASTTTGANSGNTF. CDR3 nucleotide sequence: TGTGCCAGTACCACGACAGGGGCCAACTCTGGAAACACCTTC. Full variable domain (outside the CDR3, taken from reference TRBV19 and TRBJ1-2): DGGITQSPKYLFRKEGQNVTLSCEQNLNHDAMYWYRQDPGQGLRLIYYSQIVNDFQKGDIAEGYSVSREKKESFPLTVTSAQKNPTAFYLCASTTTGANSGNTFGSGTRLTVV.

The V call is TRBV29-1, the J call TRBJ2-5, with 12 bases lining up with TRBD2. This CDR3 comprises 14 residues. Germline V gene data show CDR1 as SQVTM and CDR2 as ANQGSEA. The V segment lost 4 bases and the J segment 1 base; nucleotides outside the gene matches: 1. CDR3 DNA sequence: TGCAGCGTTGGACTAGCGGGGGTCCAAGAGACCCAGTACTTC. Its translation: CSVGLAGVQETQYF. Full variable domain (rest looked up from reference TRBV29-1 and TRBJ2-5): SAVISQKPSRDICQRGTSLTIQCQVDSQVTMMFWYRQQPGQSLTLIATANQGSEATYESGFVIDKFPISRPNLTFSTLTVSNMSPEDSSIYLCSVGLAGVQETQYFGPGTRLLVL.

This clonotype occurred many times. This chain uses TRBV5-6 with TRBJ1-6, with no clear D. Germline V gives CDR1 SGHDT, CDR2 YYEEEE. This CDR3 spans 13 amino acids. Deletions cut 0 bases from V and 8 bases from J, with 6 bases between. The CDR3 reads CASSLGLYSPLHF. CDR3 sequence (DNA): TGTGCCAGCAGCTTGGGCCTCTATTCACCCCTCCACTTT.

V and J are TRBV11-2 and TRBJ1-2; maybe TRBD1 (5 bases). CDR3 length: 14 residues. V lost 0 bases and J 5 bases, leaving 10 bases between the germline ends. Germline lookup yields CDR1 SGHAT and CDR2 FQNNGV. DNA of the CDR3: TGTGCCAGCAGCTTAGACCAGGGCACTTATGGCTACACCTTC. Residues: CASSLDQGTYGYTF. Using reference TRBV11-2 and TRBJ1-2 for the parts outside the CDR3, the full variable domain is EAGVAQSPRYKIIEKRQSVAFWCNPISGHATLYWYQQILGQGPKLLIQFQNNGVVDDSQLPKDRFSAERLKGVDSTLKIQPAKLEDSAVYLCASSLDQGTYGYTFGSGTRLTVV.

This clonotype was seen ten or more times. This chain links TRBV5-5 with TRBJ1-6; 7 nucleotides line up with TRBD1. J lost 3 bases, V lost 4 bases, and 7 bases had no gene match. Germline V gene lookup returns CDR1 SGHKS and CDR2 YYEKEE (reference sequence). The CDR3 loop spans 16 amino acids. The CDR3 DNA reads TGTGCCAGCAGCCCTCTAGGGGACAGCTATAATTCACCCCTCCACTTT. As protein: CASSPLGDSYNSPLHF.

The rearrangement uses TRBV10-3 and TRBJ2-3, with 8 nucleotides matching TRBD2. This CDR3 region has 15 residues. After removal of 3 bases from V and 4 bases from J, the junction contained 6 bases not matched to a gene. Germline V gene data show CDR1 as ENHRY and CDR2 as SYGVKD. The CDR3 here is CAISESRGVADTQYF. In DNA, the CDR3 is TGTGCCATCAGTGAATCGCGGGGGGTCGCAGATACGCAGTATTTT.

The rearrangement joins TRBV2 to TRBJ2-3; 7 bases map to TRBD2. CDR3 length: 17 amino acids. Germline V gives CDR1 SNHLY, CDR2 FYNNEI. The V and J ends lost 8 bases and 1 base, in that order; junction bases with no gene match: 15. The CDR3 DNA is TGTGCCAGCCGGCCGTGGGTGGCGGGGGTTCGCACAGATACGCAGTATTTT. This codes for CASRPWVAGVRTDTQYF.

This clonotype came up many times. CDR3: CASSLGTGEGTEAFF. The DNA for the CDR3 is TGCGCCAGCAGCTTAGGGACAGGGGAGGGGACTGAAGCTTTCTTT. The chain couples TRBV5-1 to TRBJ1-1; TRBD1 matches 10 bases. The CDR3 spans 15 residues. The junction had 6 bases not matched to a gene; V was cut back by 2 bases and J by 5 bases. Germline loops: CDR1 SGHRS, CDR2 YFSETQ.

V usage is TRBV5-1 and J usage is TRBJ1-2; 7 nucleotides agree with TRBD1. This CDR3 is built from 15 residues. The germline V gene encodes CDR1 SGHRS and CDR2 YFSETQ. CDR3 sequence reads: CGGSAGQAEFYGYTF. The CDR3 DNA reads TGCGGCGGCAGTGCCGGACAGGCTGAGTTCTATGGCTACACCTTC.

This clonotype was seen a single time. The chain combines TRBV20-1 with TRBJ1-4; D is ambiguous. V was cut by 5 bases and J by 6 bases, with 10 bases left in between. CDR3 length: 12 amino acids. Germline CDR1 DFQATT, CDR2 SNEGSKA (reference sequence). The CDR3 DNA sequence: TGCAGTGCTGTGATGTTTGATGAAAAACTGTTTTTT. Residues: CSAVMFDEKLFF.

In this sample, this clonotype turned up a few times. The rearrangement links TRBV7-8 to TRBJ1-1; 8 positions agree with TRBD1. The CDR3 length is 19 residues. Germline loops: CDR1 SGHVS, CDR2 FQNEAQ. The V and J ends lost 6 bases and 1 base, in that order; junction bases with no gene match: 19. CDR3 DNA: TGTGCCAGCAGACGGACAGGGAAGAAGGGCGAGGTCCAGAACACTGAAGCTTTCTTT. Its protein product is CASRRTGKKGEVQNTEAFF. Complete variable domain (other parts from reference TRBV7-8 and TRBJ1-1): GAGVSQSPRYKVAKRGQDVALRCDPISGHVSLFWYQQALGQGPEFLTYFQNEAQLDKSGLPSDRFFAERPEGSVSTLKIQRTQQEDSAVYLCASRRTGKKGEVQNTEAFFGQGTRLTVV.

V usage is TRBV6-5 and J usage is TRBJ1-2, with D possibly TRBD1 on 6 matching bases. From germline, CDR1 is MNHEY and CDR2 SVGAGI. This CDR3 spans 15 amino acids. V lost 2 bases, J lost 2 bases, and 12 bases lay in between. The DNA of the CDR3 is TGTGCCAGCAGTTACCTGGGGGCGGCCAACTATGGCTACACCTTC. Translated: CASSYLGAANYGYTF.